The next 19 T cell receptor beta chains were all read from a single sample in a study of T cell repertoires in cytomegalovirus infection. Each CDR3 protein gets one entry after TCRdb re-called the reads with MiXCR. The sample lists approximately 750,000 distinct CDR3 sequences, roughly 36% occurring once. Sequenced input: PBMCs. These receptors originate from a human donor in good health (CMV status not recorded). Some clones in this sample may be carry-over from other donors' samples.

This chain uses TRBV7-9 with TRBJ1-5; tentative D call: TRBD1 (6 bases). V lost 0 bases to trimming and J lost 4 bases, with 10 bases between them. Germline-derived CDR1 and CDR2 are SEHNR and FQNEAQ (reference sequence). The CDR3 runs to 15 residues. The CDR3 nucleotides are TGTGCCAGCAGCTTAGCGGGACACCTAAATCAGCCCCAGCATTTT. Its translation: CASSLAGHLNQPQHF.

This clonotype was found a few times. The V gene is TRBV24-1, the J gene TRBJ2-1; TRBD1 matches at 7 bases. This CDR3 region has 18 residues. Per germline, CDR1 KGHDR and CDR2 SFDVKD. V trimming: 0 bases; J trimming: 0 bases; junction bases outside the gene matches: 7. CDR3 in amino acids: CATSDLAASGGSYNEQFF. CDR3 nucleotides: TGTGCCACCAGTGATTTGGCGGCATCAGGGGGCTCCTACAATGAGCAGTTCTTC.

CDR3 coding DNA: TGCAGTGCTAGAAGTACTGGCGGGGAAAAACTGTTTTTT. Its protein product is CSARSTGGEKLFF. The V gene is TRBV20-1, the J gene TRBJ1-4; D remains ambiguous. V shed 2 bases and J shed 8 bases, with 12 bases lying between them. Germline loops: CDR1 DFQATT, CDR2 SNEGSKA (reference sequence). This CDR3 has 13 residues.

The rearrangement joins TRBV10-3 to TRBJ1-2; D gene uncertain. The CDR3 extends over 14 amino acids. Trimming removed 5 bases at V and 2 bases at J, with 12 bases between. The V gene's germline CDR1 is ENHRY and CDR2 SYGVKD. The CDR3 sequence is CAISPTVLNYGYTF. The CDR3 bases are TGTGCCATCAGTCCTACAGTACTCAACTATGGCTACACCTTC.

The rearrangement joins TRBV27 to TRBJ2-2; tentative D call: TRBD1 (6 bases). CDR3 length: 16 residues. Trimming left V 5 bases short and J 4 bases short, with 17 bases between. Germline V gene lookup returns CDR1 MNHEY and CDR2 SMNVEV (reference sequence). The DNA for the CDR3 is TGTGCCAGCAGTACGTACCTGGACAGAACCACCGGGGAGCTGTTTTTT. Its protein is CASSTYLDRTTGELFF.

This chain links TRBV10-3 with TRBJ2-7; 8 bases fit TRBD1. Germline CDR1 and CDR2: ENHRY and SYGVKD. CDR3 length: 13 residues. The V segment lost 6 bases and the J segment 3 bases; nucleotides outside the gene matches: 4. For the CDR3, the DNA is TGTGCCATCAGGTCAGGGGGCGACTACGAGCAGTACTTC. Residues: CAIRSGGDYEQYF.

V usage is TRBV11-2 and J usage is TRBJ1-2; 9 bases match TRBD1. This CDR3 comprises 15 residues. Trimming at V came to 3 bases and at J to 3 bases, leaving 5 bases not matched to a gene. Germline values: CDR1 SGHAT, CDR2 FQNNGV. The CDR3 is CASSFNRGRDYGYTF. The CDR3 nucleotides read TGTGCCAGCAGCTTTAACAGGGGGCGCGACTATGGCTACACCTTC.

This clonotype showed up just a few times. The chain links TRBV12-3 or TRBV12-4 to TRBJ2-6, with 7 nucleotides matching TRBD2. Germline trimming cut 4 bases from V and 5 bases from J; bases unmatched to any gene: 11. The CDR3 runs 17 residues. The CDR3 is CASSSQGGRDWANVLTF. CDR3 nucleotides: TGTGCCAGCAGTTCCCAGGGAGGGAGGGACTGGGCCAACGTCCTGACTTTC.

The CDR3 DNA follows: TGTGCCAGCGGCTCGGTTGGACGGAACACTGAAGCTTTCTTT. Its translation is CASGSVGRNTEAFF. The rearrangement uses TRBV9 and TRBJ1-1; D uncertain. CDR1 and CDR2 from the germline V gene are SGDLS and YYNGEE. V was pared by 7 bases and J by 1 base, with 14 bases between. The CDR3 sequence is 14 residues long.

The V call is TRBV19, the J call TRBJ2-5; no firm D call. The V gene lost 4 bases and the J gene lost 0 bases, with 9 bases spanning the gap. CDR3 length: 14 residues. Germline V CDR1 and CDR2: LNHDA, SQIVND (reference sequence). The CDR3 coding sequence is TGTGCCAGTAGTACCGGACGGGACCAAGAGACCCAGTACTTC. Translation: CASSTGRDQETQYF. Full variable domain (missing parts from reference TRBV19 and TRBJ2-5): DGGITQSPKYLFRKEGQNVTLSCEQNLNHDAMYWYRQDPGQGLRLIYYSQIVNDFQKGDIAEGYSVSREKKESFPLTVTSAQKNPTAFYLCASSTGRDQETQYFGPGTRLLVL.

This clonotype was counted a few times. The rearrangement uses TRBV28 and TRBJ2-1, with D possibly TRBD1 on 6 matching bases. Looked up from germline, CDR1 is MDHEN and CDR2 is SYDVKM. This CDR3 region has 15 residues. Trimming shortened V by 6 bases and J by 7 bases, and 19 bases separated the two germline ends. CDR3 DNA: TGTGCCAGCAGGGGGGCCGGGCCCCGGGTAAATGAGCAGTTCTTC. Protein sequence: CASRGAGPRVNEQFF.

The CDR3 DNA is TGTGCCACCAGTGACCCGGACAGGGGGAAAGGCTACACCTTC. Encoded protein: CATSDPDRGKGYTF. The gene calls are TRBV24-1 and TRBJ1-2, with 10 bases aligning to TRBD1. The CDR3 has 14 residues. CDR1 KGHDR and CDR2 SFDVKD come from the germline V gene. The V segment lost 4 bases and the J segment 8 bases; nucleotides outside the gene matches: 6.

About this clonotype itself: A much more abundant neighbour one base away suggests this may be a read error. This rearrangement joins TRBV7-8 to TRBJ1-1; D unclear. Looked up from germline, CDR1 is SGHVS and CDR2 is FQNEAQ. The CDR3 runs 13 residues. The CDR3 loop reads CSSSLAPGTEAFF. As DNA, the CDR3 is TGTTCCAGCAGCTTAGCGCCTGGGACTGAAGCTTTCTTT. The whole variable domain, remainder taken from reference TRBV7-8 and TRBJ1-1, is GAGVSQSPRYKVAKRGQDVALRCDPISGHVSLFWYQQALGQGPEFLTYFQNEAQLDKSGLPSDRFFAERPEGSVSTLKIQRTQQEDSAVYLCSSSLAPGTEAFFGQGTRLTVV.

The chain joins TRBV7-6 to TRBJ2-1, with 7 bases identical to TRBD1. The CDR3 length is 15 residues. Germline V CDR1 and CDR2: SGHVS, FNYEAQ. Trimming at V came to 5 bases and at J to 5 bases, leaving 9 bases not matched to a gene. The CDR3 coding sequence is TGTGCCAGCAGCCGAGACAGGGCAGGGGACAATGAGCAGTTCTTC. Translating it yields CASSRDRAGDNEQFF. The whole variable domain, filled in from reference TRBV7-6 and TRBJ2-1, reads GAGVSQSPRYKVTKRGQDVALRCDPISGHVSLYWYRQALGQGPEFLTYFNYEAQQDKSGLPNDRFSAERPEGSISTLTIQRTEQRDSAMYRCASSRDRAGDNEQFFGPGTRLTVL.

This clonotype was picked up a small number of times. The rearrangement joins TRBV12-3 or TRBV12-4 to TRBJ1-2; D ambiguous. The CDR3 spans 11 residues. Trimming cost V 6 bases and J 4 bases, with 6 bases left between them. The CDR3 region is CASSHSYGYTF. CDR3 DNA: TGTGCCAGCAGCCACAGCTATGGCTACACCTTC.

This chain connects TRBV2 to TRBJ2-2, with D uncertain. This CDR3 contains 15 residues. Between the trimmed V and J ends, which lost 8 bases and 0 bases, there was a span of 13 bases. CDR1 and CDR2 (germline): SNHLY, FYNNEI. CDR3 nucleotides: TGTGCCAGCGGACGGACGGTTTCGAACACCGGGGAGCTGTTTTTT. Amino acid sequence: CASGRTVSNTGELFF.

The J gene is TRBJ1-1, the V gene TRBV19; maybe TRBD1 (6 bases). In germline, CDR1 is LNHDA, CDR2 SQIVND (reference sequence). This CDR3 is built from 14 residues. V lost 6 bases and J lost 1, with 12 bases in between. CDR3 coding DNA: TGTGCCAGTAGAGGCCGGGGGCCGAACACTGAAGCTTTCTTT. It specifies CASRGRGPNTEAFF. The entire variable domain, with the rest obtained from reference TRBV19 and TRBJ1-1, is as follows: DGGITQSPKYLFRKEGQNVTLSCEQNLNHDAMYWYRQDPGQGLRLIYYSQIVNDFQKGDIAEGYSVSREKKESFPLTVTSAQKNPTAFYLCASRGRGPNTEAFFGQGTRLTVV.

The chain joins TRBV6-4 to TRBJ2-2, with D perhaps being TRBD1 or TRBD2 (5 bases each). V was pared by 6 bases and J by 7 bases, with 15 bases between. The germline V gene encodes CDR1 MRHNA and CDR2 SNTAGT. This CDR3 has 14 amino acids. The CDR3 bases are TGTGCCAGCAGCGATGGGGACGGCGGCGGGGAGCTGTTTTTT. Amino acids: CASSDGDGGGELFF.

This clonotype appeared many times. CDR3 sequence: CASSFGQGVTEAFF. CDR3 DNA sequence: TGTGCCAGCAGTTTCGGACAGGGGGTCACTGAAGCTTTCTTT. The chain uses TRBV7-9 and TRBJ1-1, with 10 bases aligning to TRBD1. The CDR3 spans 14 residues. Germline V gene data show CDR1 as SEHNR and CDR2 as FQNEAQ (reference sequence). Trimming took 6 bases from V and 4 from J; bases not matched to a gene: 5.